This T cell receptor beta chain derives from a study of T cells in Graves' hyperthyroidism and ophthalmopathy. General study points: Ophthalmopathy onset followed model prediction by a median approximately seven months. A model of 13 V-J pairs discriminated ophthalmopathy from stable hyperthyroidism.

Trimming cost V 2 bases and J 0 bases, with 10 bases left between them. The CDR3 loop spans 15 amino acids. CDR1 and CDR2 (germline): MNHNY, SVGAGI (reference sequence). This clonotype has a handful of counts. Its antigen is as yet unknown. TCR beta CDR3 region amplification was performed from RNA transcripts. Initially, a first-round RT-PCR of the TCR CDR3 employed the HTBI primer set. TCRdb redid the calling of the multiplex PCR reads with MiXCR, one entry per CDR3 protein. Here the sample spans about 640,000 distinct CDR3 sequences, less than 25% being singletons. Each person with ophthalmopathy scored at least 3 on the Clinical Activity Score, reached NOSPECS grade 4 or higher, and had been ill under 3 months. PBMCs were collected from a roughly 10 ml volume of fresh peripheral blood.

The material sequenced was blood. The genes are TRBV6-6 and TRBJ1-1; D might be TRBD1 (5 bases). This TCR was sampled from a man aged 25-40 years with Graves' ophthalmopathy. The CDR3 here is CASSYQRQMNTEAFF. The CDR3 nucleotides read TGTGCCAGCAGTTACCAACGACAGATGAACACTGAAGCTTTCTTT.